This T cell receptor (beta chain) derives from a study of T cells in women clearing cervical HPV infection. Study at large: No precancer developed; the control's incident HPV16 infection cleared within 12 months. Case blood was drawn when the lesion was first found; control blood after infection became undetectable.

The CDR3 covers 14 residues. Between the trimmed V and J ends, which lost 4 bases and 3 bases, there was a span of 10 bases. From germline, CDR1 is SEHNR and CDR2 FQNEAQ (reference sequence). Note on this clone: The read finishes 3 residues shy of the CDR3 end, and the germline J gene is used to complete it.

Using immunoSEQ multiplex PCR, the repertoire was profiled, and TCRdb retains in-frame clones only, with some absent. Its listing shows about 40,000 clones. HPV was found by MY09/MY11 PCR and dot-blot genotyping. Sample: blood buffy coat. This clonotype was sampled from a woman between 18 and 69 years old with a cervical HPV16 infection that either progressed to CIN3+ or cleared (not recorded which). The chain couples TRBV7-9 to TRBJ1-3; D remains unclear. The part of the CDR3 DNA that was read is TGTGCCAGCAGCTCAGGCGGGCTTGGAAACACC. Its protein product is CASSSGGLGNT. From start to end, the CDR3 is CASSSGGLGNTIYF.